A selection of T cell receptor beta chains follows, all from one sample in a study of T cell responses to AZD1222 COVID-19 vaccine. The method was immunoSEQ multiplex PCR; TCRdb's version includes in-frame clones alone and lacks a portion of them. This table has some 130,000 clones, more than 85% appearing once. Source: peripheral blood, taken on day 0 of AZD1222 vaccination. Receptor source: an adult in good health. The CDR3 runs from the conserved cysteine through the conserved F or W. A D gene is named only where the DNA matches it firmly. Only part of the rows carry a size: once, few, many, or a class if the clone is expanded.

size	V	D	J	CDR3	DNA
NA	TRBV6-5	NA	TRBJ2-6	CASKAGLSGANVLTF	TGTGCCAGCAAGGCGGGCCTCTCTGGGGCCAACGTCCTGACTTTC
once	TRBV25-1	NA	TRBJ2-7	CASSGGLASYEQYF	TGTGCCAGCAGTGGGGGACTCGCTTCCTACGAGCAGTACTTC
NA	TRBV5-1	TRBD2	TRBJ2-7	CASSGGLAGARYEQYF	TGCGCCAGCAGCGGGGGACTAGCGGGAGCCAGGTACGAGCAGTACTTC
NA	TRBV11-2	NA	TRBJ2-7	CASSLAGRSYEQYF	TGTGCCAGCAGCTTAGCGGGAAGGTCTTACGAGCAGTACTTC
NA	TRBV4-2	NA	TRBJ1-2	CASSQGVQTMVWTF	TGTGCCAGCAGCCAAGGGGTACAGACTATGGTTTGGACCTTC
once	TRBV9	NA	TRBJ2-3	CASSVSTGSFVADTQYF	TGTGCCAGCAGCGTGTCTACAGGCAGTTTCGTGGCAGATACGCAGTATTTT
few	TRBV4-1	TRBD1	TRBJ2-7	CASSQAPGTGREQYF	TGCGCCAGCAGCCAGGCCCCCGGGACAGGGAGGGAGCAGTACTTC
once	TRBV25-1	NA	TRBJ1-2	CASSVSGTYGYTF	TGTGCCAGCAGTGTTTCTGGGACCTATGGCTACACCTTC
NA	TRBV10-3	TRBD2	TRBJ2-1	CAISASGRADNEQFF	TGTGCCATCAGCGCTAGCGGGAGGGCCGACAATGAGCAGTTCTTC
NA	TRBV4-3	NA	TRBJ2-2	CASSQVGTPPGELFF	TGCGCCAGCAGCCAAGTGGGGACCCCGCCCGGGGAGCTGTTTTTT
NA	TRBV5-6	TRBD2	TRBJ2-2	CASSGTSGSGELFF	TGTGCCAGCAGCGGAACTAGCGGGAGTGGGGAGCTGTTTTTT
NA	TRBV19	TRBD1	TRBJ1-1	CASSWRGGVGTEKEAFF	TGTGCCAGTAGTTGGCGAGGGGGGGTAGGGACAGAAAAAGAAGCTTTCTTT
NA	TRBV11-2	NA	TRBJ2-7	CASSLWGEQYF	TGTGCCAGCAGCTTGTGGGGCGAGCAGTACTTC
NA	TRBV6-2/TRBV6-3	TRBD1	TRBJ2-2	CASSYQGQWNTGELFF	TGTGCCAGCAGTTACCAGGGACAGTGGAACACCGGGGAGCTGTTTTTT
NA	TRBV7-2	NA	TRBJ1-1	CASSSIINTEAFF	TGTGCCAGCAGCTCGATTATAAACACTGAAGCTTTCTTT
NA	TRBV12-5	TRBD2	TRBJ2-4	CATSQQASGLNIQYF	TGTGCTACCAGCCAACAGGCTAGCGGACTAAACATTCAGTACTTC
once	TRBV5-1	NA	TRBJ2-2	CASGNRENTGELFF	TGCGCCAGCGGAAACAGGGAGAACACCGGGGAGCTGTTTTTT
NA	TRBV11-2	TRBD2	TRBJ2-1	CASSPQWTSGNEQFF	TGTGCCAGCAGCCCCCAATGGACTAGCGGCAATGAGCAGTTCTTC
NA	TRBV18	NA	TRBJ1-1	CASSPKRNTEAFF	TGTGCCAGCTCACCAAAGAGGAACACTGAAGCTTTCTTT
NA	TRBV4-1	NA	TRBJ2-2	CASSQLGGLSGELFF	TGCGCCAGCAGTCAGCTAGGCGGGTTGTCCGGGGAGCTGTTTTTT
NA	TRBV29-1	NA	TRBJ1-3	CSVAFSGNTIYF	TGCAGCGTTGCCTTCTCTGGAAACACCATATATTTT
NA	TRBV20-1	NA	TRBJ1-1	CSASLPRGQNTEAFF	TGCAGTGCTAGTCTTCCCCGAGGGCAGAACACTGAAGCTTTCTTT
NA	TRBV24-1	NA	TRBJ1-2	CATRPAGNYGYTF	TGTGCCACCAGGCCAGCAGGGAACTATGGCTACACCTTC
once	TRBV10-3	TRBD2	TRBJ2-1	CAIGPLGTSGRNPPEQFF	TGTGCCATCGGACCCTTAGGGACTAGCGGGAGGAACCCCCCTGAGCAGTTCTTC
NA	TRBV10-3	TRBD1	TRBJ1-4	CAISEVGQGNEKLFF	TGTGCCATCAGTGAGGTGGGACAGGGTAATGAAAAACTGTTTTTT
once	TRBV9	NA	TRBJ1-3	CASSPVGGNTIYF	TGTGCCAGCAGCCCAGTTGGGGGAAACACCATATATTTT
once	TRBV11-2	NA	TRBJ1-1	CASSLASGRVTFF	TGTGCCAGCAGCTTAGCTTCTGGCAGGGTAACTTTCTTT
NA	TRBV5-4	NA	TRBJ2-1	CASSMDFAEQFF	TGTGCCAGCAGTATGGACTTTGCTGAGCAGTTCTTC
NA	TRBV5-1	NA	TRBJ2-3	CASSLNAGSDTQYF	TGCGCCAGCAGCTTGAACGCAGGGTCAGATACGCAGTATTTT
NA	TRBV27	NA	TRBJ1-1	CASSLSRDTEAFF	TGTGCCAGCAGTTTATCGAGGGACACTGAAGCTTTCTTT
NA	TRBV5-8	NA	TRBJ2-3	CASSGRHSTDTQYF	TGTGCCAGCAGCGGGAGACATTCCACAGATACGCAGTATTTT
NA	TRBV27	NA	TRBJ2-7	CASSLTQGLHEQYF	TGTGCCAGCAGTTTAACCCAGGGGCTCCACGAGCAGTACTTC
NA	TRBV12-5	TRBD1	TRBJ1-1	CASGWTGGGNTEAFF	TGTGCTAGTGGTTGGACAGGGGGCGGAAACACTGAAGCTTTCTTT
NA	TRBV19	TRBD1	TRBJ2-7	CASSRQGIYEQYF	TGTGCCAGTAGTAGACAGGGTATCTACGAGCAGTACTTC
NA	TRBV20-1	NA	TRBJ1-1	CSASSGVSTEAFF	TGCAGTGCTAGTTCAGGGGTGAGCACTGAAGCTTTCTTT
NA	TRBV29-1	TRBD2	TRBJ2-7	CSVEPVLAGALSYEQYF	TGCAGCGTTGAGCCCGTACTAGCGGGAGCCCTCTCCTACGAGCAGTACTTC
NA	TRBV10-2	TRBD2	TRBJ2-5	CASSGTSGTEETQYF	TGCGCCAGCAGCGGGACTAGCGGGACCGAAGAGACCCAGTACTTC
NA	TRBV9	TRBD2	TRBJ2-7	CASSVAGTSRMNYEQYF	TGTGCCAGCAGCGTAGCGGGGACTAGCCGGATGAACTACGAGCAGTACTTC
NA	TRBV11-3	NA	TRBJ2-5	CASSLFQQFQETQYF	TGTGCCAGCAGCTTATTTCAGCAATTCCAAGAGACCCAGTACTTC
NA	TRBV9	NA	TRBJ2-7	CASSVGLSGRSYEQYF	TGTGCCAGCAGCGTAGGATTGAGCGGCCGTTCCTACGAGCAGTACTTC